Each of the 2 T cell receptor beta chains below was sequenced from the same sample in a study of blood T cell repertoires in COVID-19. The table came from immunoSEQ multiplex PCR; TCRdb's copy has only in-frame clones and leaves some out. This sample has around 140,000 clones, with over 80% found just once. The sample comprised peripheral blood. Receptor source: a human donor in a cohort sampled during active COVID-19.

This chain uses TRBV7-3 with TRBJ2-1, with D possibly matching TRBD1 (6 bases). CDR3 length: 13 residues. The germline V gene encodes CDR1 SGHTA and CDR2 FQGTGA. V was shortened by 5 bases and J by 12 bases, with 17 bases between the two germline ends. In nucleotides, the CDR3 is TGTGCCAGCAGCCCGCAGCTACGACAGGTGCAGTTCTTC. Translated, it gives CASSPQLRQVQFF. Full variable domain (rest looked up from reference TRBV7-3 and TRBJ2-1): GAGVSQTPSNKVTEKGKYVELRCDPISGHTALYWYRQSLGQGPEFLIYFQGTGAADDSGLPNDRFFAVRPEGSVSTLKIQRTERGDSAVYLCASSPQLRQVQFFGPGTRLTVL.

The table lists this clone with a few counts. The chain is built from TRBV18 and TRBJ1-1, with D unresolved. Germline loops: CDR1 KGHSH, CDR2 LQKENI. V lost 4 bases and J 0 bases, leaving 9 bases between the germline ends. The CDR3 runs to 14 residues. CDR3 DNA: TGTGCCAGCTCACGATTGGAGGTGAACACTGAAGCTTTCTTT. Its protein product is CASSRLEVNTEAFF.